A single T cell receptor beta chain is shown here with its context. The data originate from a study of T cell changes during pregnancy in multiple sclerosis. This table comes from immunoSEQ multiplex PCR, and its TCRdb copy is limited to in-frame clones, with some not included. The data show about 60,000 clones, with about 90% seen just once and about 2.3% held by the top ten. This CDR3 spans 14 amino acids. Trimming pared 8 bases from V and 1 base from J, leaving 14 bases between. Per germline, CDR1 MGHRA and CDR2 YSYEKL. The rearrangement joins TRBV4-1 to TRBJ1-1; D possibly corresponds to TRBD1 (5 bases). The sample here was peripheral blood, taken in the first trimester of pregnancy. The source of this sequence is a female donor with multiple sclerosis, enrolled in a pregnancy study. The CDR3 here is CASEIGGGNTEAFF. CDR3 coding DNA: TGCGCCAGCGAAATCGGGGGGGGGAACACTGAAGCTTTCTTT.